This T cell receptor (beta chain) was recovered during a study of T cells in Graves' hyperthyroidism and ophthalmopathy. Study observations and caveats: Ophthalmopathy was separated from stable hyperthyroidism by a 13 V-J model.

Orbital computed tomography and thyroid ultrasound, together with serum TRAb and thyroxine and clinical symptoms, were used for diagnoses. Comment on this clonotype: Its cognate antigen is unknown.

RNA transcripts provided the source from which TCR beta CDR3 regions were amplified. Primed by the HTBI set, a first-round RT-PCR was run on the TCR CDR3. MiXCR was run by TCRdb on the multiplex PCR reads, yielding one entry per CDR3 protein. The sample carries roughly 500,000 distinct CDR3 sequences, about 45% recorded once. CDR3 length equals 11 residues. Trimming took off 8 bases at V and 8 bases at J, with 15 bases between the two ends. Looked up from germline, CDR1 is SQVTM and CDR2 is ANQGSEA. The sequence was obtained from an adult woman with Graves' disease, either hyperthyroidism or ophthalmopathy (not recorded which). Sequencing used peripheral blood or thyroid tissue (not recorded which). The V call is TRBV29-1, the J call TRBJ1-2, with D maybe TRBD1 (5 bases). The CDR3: CSLRVGYGYTF. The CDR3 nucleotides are TGCAGCCTCAGGGTTGGTTACGGCTACACCTTC.